One sample yielded the 29 T cell receptor beta chains listed below, sequenced in a study of T-cell memory formation after mild COVID-19. In TCRdb, the 5' RACE reads were re-called with MiXCR into one record per CDR3 protein. The sample consists of some 210,000 distinct CDR3 sequences, roughly a tenth of them appearing once. The specimen sequenced was PBMCs or a T cell subset sorted from them (not recorded which). These TCRs come from a man between 18 and 29 years old who had mild COVID-19 (a few samples of this study predate the infection). Cell type and time point are not known.

This clonotype was seen repeatedly, ten times or more. The chain has TRBV5-1 and TRBJ2-3, with D possibly matching TRBD2 (5 bases). Germline values: CDR1 SGHRS, CDR2 YFSETQ. CDR3 size: 14 residues. V lost 4 bases, J lost 6 bases, and 15 bases lay in between. DNA for the CDR3: TGCGCCAGCAGCCCCCAATCGGGGTTGGATACGCAGTATTTT. Its protein product is CASSPQSGLDTQYF. Together with reference TRBV5-1 and TRBJ2-3, the CDR3 gives the full variable domain: KAGVTQTPRYLIKTRGQQVTLSCSPISGHRSVSWYQQTPGQGLQFLFEYFSETQRNKGNFPGRFSGRQFSNSRSEMNVSTLELGDSALYLCASSPQSGLDTQYFGPGTRLTVL.

This clonotype was detected ten times or more. The chain joins TRBV28 to TRBJ2-7; no clear D. Germline CDR1 and CDR2: MDHEN and SYDVKM. The V end lost 5 bases, the J end lost 0 bases, and 8 bases lay between the germline ends. The CDR3 extends over 13 amino acids. CDR3 loop: CASSVSSSYEQYV. The DNA of the CDR3 is TGTGCCAGCAGTGTGTCAAGCTCCTACGAGCAGTACGTC.

The genes are TRBV7-9 and TRBJ1-2, with D perhaps TRBD1 (5 bases). The CDR3 runs to 14 residues. Germline V gene lookup returns CDR1 SEHNR and CDR2 FQNEAQ (reference sequence). Trimming stripped 2 bases from V and 8 bases from J, with 15 bases between. The CDR3 coding sequence is TGTGCCAGCAGCTTATTAGAGACAGTTCAAGGCTACACCTTC. Amino acid sequence: CASSLLETVQGYTF.

This chain uses TRBV7-2 with TRBJ1-2; D ambiguous. The CDR3 consists of 12 residues. V gave up 1 base and J gave up 7 bases, with 7 bases separating them. The germline V gene encodes CDR1 SGHTA and CDR2 FQGNSA. The chain's CDR3 is CASSLDISGYTF. The CDR3 DNA follows: TGTGCCAGCAGCTTAGACATTTCTGGCTACACCTTC.

This clonotype was observed a handful of times. The chain carries TRBV24-1 and TRBJ2-2; 10 bases line up with TRBD1. This CDR3 spans 18 amino acids. CDR1 is KGHDR and CDR2 is SFDVKD in the germline V gene. The V segment lost 4 bases and the J segment 1 base; nucleotides outside the gene matches: 8. For the CDR3, the DNA is TGTGCCACCAGTGAGCCAACCGGGACAGGGGTGAACACCGGGGAGCTGTTTTTT. This encodes CATSEPTGTGVNTGELFF.

This clonotype showed up just a few times. The chain carries TRBV9 and TRBJ2-7; weak D call: TRBD2 (6 bases). The CDR3 consists of 16 residues. The V end lost 0 bases, the J end lost 0 bases, and 13 bases lay between the germline ends. Germline CDR1 SGDLS, CDR2 YYNGEE. CDR3 sequence reads: CASSVGGTDSSYEQYF. DNA for the CDR3: TGTGCCAGCAGCGTAGGCGGGACGGATAGCTCCTACGAGCAGTACTTC.

The rearrangement links TRBV15 to TRBJ2-2, with 7 nucleotides matching TRBD2. The CDR3 totals 15 residues. Germline V gene lookup returns CDR1 LNHNV and CDR2 YYDKDF (reference sequence). J lost 6 bases, V lost 1 base, and 5 bases had no gene match. DNA of the CDR3: TGTGCCACCAGCAGAGGACTAGCAAGGGCCGGGGAGCTGTTTTTT. Protein product: CATSRGLARAGELFF. Supplemented by reference TRBV15 and TRBJ2-2, the full variable domain reads DAMVIQNPRYQVTQFGKPVTLSCSQTLNHNVMYWYQQKSSQAPKLLFHYYDKDFNNEADTPDNFQSRRPNTSFCFLDIRSPGLGDTAMYLCATSRGLARAGELFFGEGSRLTVL.

V is TRBV4-1 and J is TRBJ2-2; D unresolved. Trimming shortened V by 1 base and J by 3 bases, and 15 bases separated the two germline ends. The germline V gene encodes CDR1 MGHRA and CDR2 YSYEKL. This CDR3 has 17 residues. CDR3 sequence: CASSQVNLGLDTGELFF. The CDR3 bases are TGCGCCAGCAGCCAAGTAAACCTAGGCCTGGACACCGGGGAGCTGTTTTTT.

The V and J genes are TRBV5-1 and TRBJ2-3; 10 nucleotides match TRBD2. This CDR3 has 15 residues. V lost 1 base to trimming and J lost 7 bases; unmatched junction nucleotides: 6. Germline V gives CDR1 SGHRS, CDR2 YFSETQ. CDR3 amino acids: CASSLFRTSGNTQYF. DNA of the CDR3: TGCGCCAGCAGCTTGTTTCGGACTAGCGGTAATACGCAGTATTTT.

Points on this clonotype: At one end the junction does not follow the germline gene, possibly because of a read error. Written as DNA, the CDR3 is TGTGCCAGCAGCTACAGGGTCGGGGAGATGTTTTTT. Translation gives CASSYRVGEMFF. The chain is built from TRBV6-5 and TRBJ2-2, with D tentatively TRBD1 (6 bases). This CDR3 region has 12 residues. From germline, CDR1 is MNHEY and CDR2 SVGAGI.

This clonotype was found a few times. This rearrangement joins TRBV23-1 to TRBJ2-7, with TRBD1 matching 8 bases. TRBV23-1 is placed among ORFs of uncertain function. The trim removed 1 base at V and 6 bases at J, leaving 5 bases unmatched. CDR3 length: 14 residues. The CDR3 bases are TGCGCCAGCAGTCAATGGACAGGGAGCTCCGAGCAGTACGTC. Translated: CASSQWTGSSEQYV.

Only a few counts were recorded for this clonotype. The CDR3 loop reads CASSSGQNQLQETQYF. CDR3 DNA sequence: TGTGCCAGCAGCTCCGGACAGAACCAGCTCCAAGAGACCCAGTACTTC. The V call is TRBV7-9, the J call TRBJ2-5; possibly TRBD1 for D (6 bases). Trimming removed 4 bases from V and 1 base from J, with 16 bases in between. The CDR3 has 16 residues. The V gene's germline CDR1 is SEHNR and CDR2 FQNEAQ (reference sequence).

This clonotype was observed a handful of times. This rearrangement joins TRBV12-3 or TRBV12-4 to TRBJ2-2; D not resolved. This CDR3 contains 13 residues. V was shortened by 1 base and J by 6 bases, with 6 bases between the two germline ends. The CDR3 DNA reads as TGTGCCAGCAGTTTAGTAGTAGCCGGGGAGCTGTTTTTT. Translating it yields CASSLVVAGELFF.

The chain uses TRBV12-3 or TRBV12-4 and TRBJ1-5; no clear D gene. CDR3 length: 15 amino acids. Trimming removed 3 bases from V and 1 base from J, with 10 bases in between. The CDR3 bases are TGTGCCAGCAGTTTCCGGGGAGTGAGCAATCAGCCCCAGCATTTT. Amino acids: CASSFRGVSNQPQHF.

This clonotype was counted only a few times. The V gene is TRBV6-5, the J gene TRBJ2-5; the match to TRBD2 covers 7 bases. CDR3 length: 17 amino acids. CDR1 and CDR2 (germline): MNHEY, SVGAGI. Trimming removed 6 bases from V and 0 bases from J; junction bases left unmatched: 13. This CDR3 is CASSRSGGAYYQETQYF. The DNA of the CDR3 is TGTGCCAGCAGCCGGTCGGGGGGAGCATACTACCAAGAGACCCAGTACTTC.

This clonotype was seen repeatedly, ten times or more. V gene TRBV12-3 or TRBV12-4 combines with J gene TRBJ2-1, with TRBD1 identical over 10 bases. The CDR3 totals 16 residues. The V segment lost 2 bases and the J segment 3 bases; nucleotides outside the gene matches: 4. CDR3 DNA sequence: TGTGCCAGCAGTTTAAGGGGGACAGGGGACTACAATGAGCAGTTCTTC. Encoded protein: CASSLRGTGDYNEQFF.

This clonotype occurred a few times. This chain links TRBV4-2 with TRBJ1-3; TRBD1 is a possible D gene (5 bases). V was clipped by 0 bases and J by 0 bases, with 9 bases between them. CDR3 length: 16 residues. Germline CDR1 LGHNA, CDR2 YNFKEQ. Here the CDR3 reads CASSQENRHSGNTIYF. The CDR3, as DNA: TGTGCCAGCAGCCAAGAGAACAGGCACTCTGGAAACACCATATATTTT.

The chain joins TRBV18 to TRBJ1-1, with 8 bases aligning to TRBD1. This CDR3 is 13 amino acids long. Looked up from germline, CDR1 is KGHSH and CDR2 is LQKENI. The trim removed 5 bases at V and 3 bases at J, leaving 2 bases unmatched. DNA of the CDR3: TGTGCCAGCTCAACAGGGGGGGACACTGAAGCTTTCTTT. Protein product: CASSTGGDTEAFF.

This clonotype was detected only a few times. The chain recombines TRBV7-9 with TRBJ2-6, with 7 nucleotides matching TRBD1. The CDR3 runs to 18 residues. Unmatched junction bases numbered 7, after V lost 1 base and J lost 1 base. Germline CDR1 reads SEHNR; CDR2 reads FQNEAQ (reference sequence). DNA for the CDR3: TGTGCCAGCAGCTTAGGTGGGACAGCCCCGTCTGGGGCCAACGTCCTGACTTTC. This encodes CASSLGGTAPSGANVLTF. The whole variable domain, remainder taken from reference TRBV7-9 and TRBJ2-6, is DTGVSQNPRHKITKRGQNVTFRCDPISEHNRLYWYRQTLGQGPEFLTYFQNEAQLEKSRLLSDRFSAERPKGSFSTLEIQRTEQGDSAMYLCASSLGGTAPSGANVLTFGAGSRLTVL.

This clonotype has more than one count but fewer than ten. The V call is TRBV19, the J call TRBJ1-1; the match to TRBD1 covers 8 bases. The CDR3 has 14 residues. Per germline, CDR1 LNHDA and CDR2 SQIVND (reference sequence). The V segment lost 6 bases and the J segment 0 bases; nucleotides outside the gene matches: 3. CDR3 in amino acids: CASRNRGLNTEAFF. DNA of the CDR3: TGTGCCAGTAGAAACAGGGGGTTGAACACTGAAGCTTTCTTT.

This clonotype was seen just once. The chain has TRBV12-3 or TRBV12-4 and TRBJ2-3, with D unclear. Trimming left V 3 bases short and J 3 bases short, with 13 bases between. The CDR3 spans 15 residues. CDR3 sequence reads: CASSFEGSGTDTQYF. The CDR3, as DNA: TGTGCCAGCAGTTTTGAAGGGTCCGGAACAGATACGCAGTATTTT.

This clonotype was recorded a few times. Here the CDR3 reads CASGQQANYGYTF. CDR3 coding DNA: TGCGCCAGCGGACAGCAAGCTAACTATGGCTACACCTTC. V usage is TRBV23-1 and J usage is TRBJ1-2, with a weak D call TRBD1 (6 bases). TRBV23-1 carries the ORF label, with uncertain function. V lost 8 bases and J 0 bases, leaving 10 bases between the germline ends. The CDR3 runs 13 residues.

This clonotype was observed a few times. V usage is TRBV6-5 and J usage is TRBJ1-6; D unclear. CDR3 length: 19 amino acids. V dropped 2 bases and J dropped 5 bases, with 22 bases sitting between them. The germline V gene has CDR1 MNHEY and CDR2 SVGAGI. The CDR3 nucleotides are TGTGCCAGCAGTTACATTGCCCCGACATGGAGAGGAAATAATTCACCCCTCCACTTT. Protein sequence: CASSYIAPTWRGNNSPLHF.

The rearrangement links TRBV5-6 to TRBJ1-5, with D possibly TRBD1 on 5 matching bases. The length of the CDR3 is 17 residues. Trimming stripped 4 bases from V and 1 base from J, with 18 bases between. CDR1 SGHDT and CDR2 YYEEEE come from the germline V gene. CDR3 amino acids: CASSLGAGGLSNQPQHF. The CDR3 region has the DNA TGTGCCAGCAGCCTTGGGGCAGGCGGATTAAGCAATCAGCCCCAGCATTTT.

This clonotype turned up a few times. The J gene is TRBJ2-5, the V gene TRBV9; D is possibly TRBD1 (6 bases). The CDR3 is made up of 15 amino acids. Germline V gene lookup returns CDR1 SGDLS and CDR2 YYNGEE. With 2 bases removed from V and 6 bases from J, the gap between germline ends came to 17 bases. The chain's CDR3 is CASSVLAGALKTQYF. CDR3 sequence (DNA): TGTGCCAGCAGCGTCCTAGCAGGGGCGTTGAAGACCCAGTACTTC.

The CDR3: CASSQVRGDRNTEAFF. CDR3 coding DNA: TGCGCCAGCAGCCAAGTCAGGGGCGACCGGAACACTGAAGCTTTCTTT. This chain connects TRBV4-3 to TRBJ1-1; TRBD1 is a possible D gene (6 bases). The germline V gene encodes CDR1 LGHNA and CDR2 YSLEER. CDR3 length: 16 residues. Deletions cut 1 base from V and 1 base from J, with 13 bases between.

A few counts support this clonotype. J is TRBJ2-5 and V is TRBV12-3 or TRBV12-4; D possibly matches TRBD1 or TRBD2 (6 bases each). The length of the CDR3 is 15 residues. Deletions cut 5 bases from V and 3 bases from J, with 16 bases between. This CDR3 is CASSASGGKEETQYF. The CDR3 nucleotides read TGTGCCAGCAGTGCCTCCGGGGGCAAGGAAGAGACCCAGTACTTC.

The CDR3 nucleotides are TGCGCCAGCAGCGGGGGGGGGCCCACTGAAGCTTTCTTT. It specifies CASSGGGPTEAFF. J is TRBJ1-1 and V is TRBV5-1, with TRBD1 as a possible D gene (6 bases). CDR1 and CDR2 from the germline V gene are SGHRS and YFSETQ. The CDR3 covers 13 residues. V shed 4 bases and J shed 4 bases, with 11 bases lying between them.

This chain connects TRBV5-1 to TRBJ2-7; possibly TRBD1 or TRBD2 for D (5 bases each). The CDR3 length is 14 residues. Germline values: CDR1 SGHRS, CDR2 YFSETQ. Trimming cost V 5 bases and J 2 bases, with 14 bases left between them. The CDR3 DNA is TGCGCCAGCAGTACGCCGGGACGGACCTACGAGCAGTACTTC. Residues: CASSTPGRTYEQYF.